This TCR beta chain was obtained from a study of cytomegalovirus exposure and HLA in healthy donors. Study results and limitations: The investigators catalogued under 200 TCR beta chains as cytomegalovirus-associated. An analysis that came later showed most CMV-associated TCR beta chains appearing HLA-restricted. Previous analysis showed most TCR beta V segments were productive about 87% or about 30% of the time.

Germline V gene lookup returns CDR1 SNHLY and CDR2 FYNNEI. V gave up 4 bases and J gave up 2 bases; unmatched junction bases: 8. The CDR3 is made up of 16 amino acids. This clone has only a few counts. The target antigen is unknown. With 60 Vbeta and 13 Jbeta primers, the PCR was carried out. TCRdb's copy holds only in-frame clones and misses some; the assay was immunoSEQ multiplex PCR. The sample lists some 150,000 clones, around 82% seen once, with about 7.1% in the top ten. The rearrangement links TRBV2 to TRBJ1-5; 7 positions agree with TRBD1. The source of this sequence is a woman aged 45-59 years in good health and CMV-seropositive. What was sequenced was PBMCs. The CDR3 protein is CASSADQGVGNQPQHF. The CDR3 DNA sequence: TGTGCCAGCAGTGCCGATCAGGGGGTGGGCAATCAGCCCCAGCATTTT.